The entry that follows covers one TCR beta chain sequence. Its antigen is as yet unknown. V was pared by 9 bases and J by 8 bases, with 19 bases between. The germline V gene encodes CDR1 SNHLY and CDR2 FYNNEI. CDR3 length: 13 residues. These data belong to a study of T cell responses to AZD1222 COVID-19 vaccine. Notes on the study in general: Regions left unmutated in variants are reportedly the target of nearly half of spike-specific TCRs.

Profiling relied on immunoSEQ multiplex PCR, and the TCRdb table lists in-frame clones only, not all of them. The table has more than 80,000 clones, 92% seen once. This sequence was found in an adult who received the AZD1222 COVID-19 vaccine. This sample comprised peripheral blood, obtained 28 days after the second AZD1222 dose. V and J are TRBV2 and TRBJ1-2; tentative D call: TRBD1 (6 bases). The CDR3 loop is CASSSRGGVGYTF. The CDR3, as DNA: TGTGCCAGTAGTTCGAGAGGGGGAGTGGGCTACACCTTC. Based on the CDR3 plus reference TRBV2 and TRBJ1-2, the full variable domain is EPEVTQTPSHQVTQMGQEVILRCVPISNHLYFYWYRQILGQKVEFLVSFYNNEISEKSEIFDDQFSVERPDGSNFTLKIRSTKLEDSAMYFCASSSRGGVGYTFGSGTRLTVV.